This T cell receptor beta chain was identified during a study of T-cell reconstitution after alpha-beta-depleted transplantation in children (dated by TCRdb to 2016 to 2017). Regarding the research as a whole: Using TCR repertoire profiling, the study quantitatively followed how T-cell immune reconstitution unfolded in children after TCRalphabeta/CD19-depleted allogeneic hematopoietic cell transplantation.

To note about this clonotype: Its target antigen remains unknown. This sequence may be a read error, since a much larger clone differs from it by one base.

Library generation was performed with PCR. For sequencing, an Illumina HiSeq 2500 was employed. TCR libraries were prepared with molecular barcoding, using unique molecular identifiers to normalize TCRbeta repertoire quantification. TCRdb handled the public reads itself, with Q25 trimming in fastp and clone calling in MiXCR, and kept productive beta chains. Records with the same CDR3 protein are collapsed into one entry carrying the most frequent genes and DNA. The sample records about 230,000 distinct CDR3 sequences, 9% to 10% of which are singletons. The top ten hold about 5% of the sample. Taken from cysteine to phenylalanine, the CDR3 has 13 residues. CDR3 DNA is the only sequence kept; it has 39 bases, read in frame from the first base. CDR1 and CDR2, per the germline V gene, are SGHRS and YFSETQ. V loses 0 bases, J loses 2 bases, and the germline ends lie 6 bases apart.

The sequence was obtained from a human donor who donated a stem cell graft to a child with SCID. In this chain, TRBV5-1 is recombined with TRBJ2-7; the D gene remains uncertain. The specimen was PBMCs from the stem cell graft donor, collected from the stem cell graft. The CDR3 sequence is CASSLEPAYEQYF. The nucleotides read TGCGCCAGCAGCTTGGAACCCGCCTACGAGCAGTACTTC. Extended through the reference TRBV5-1 and TRBJ2-7 proteins, this CDR3 yields the full variable domain: KAGVTQTPRYLIKTRGQQVTLSCSPISGHRSVSWYQQTPGQGLQFLFEYFSETQRNKGNFPGRFSGRQFSNSRSEMNVSTLELGDSALYLCASSLEPAYEQYFGPGTRLTVT.